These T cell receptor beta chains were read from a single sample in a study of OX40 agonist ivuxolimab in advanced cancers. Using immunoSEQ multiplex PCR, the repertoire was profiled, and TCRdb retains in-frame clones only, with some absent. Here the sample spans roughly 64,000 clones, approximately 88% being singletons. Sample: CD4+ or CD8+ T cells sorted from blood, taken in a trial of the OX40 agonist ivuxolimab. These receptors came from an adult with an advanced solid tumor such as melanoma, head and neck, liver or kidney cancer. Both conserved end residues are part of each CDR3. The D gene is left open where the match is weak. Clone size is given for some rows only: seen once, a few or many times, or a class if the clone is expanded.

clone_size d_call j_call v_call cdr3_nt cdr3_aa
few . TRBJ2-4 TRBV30 TGTGCCTGGACCGCTCCAGGGAGGGGGAACATTCAGTACTTC CAWTAPGRGNIQYF
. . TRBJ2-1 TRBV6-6 TGTGCCAGCAGTCCGTACCCGCTGCAAGAGCAGTTCTTC CASSPYPLQEQFF
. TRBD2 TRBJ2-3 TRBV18 TGTGCCAGCTCACCACGGCAACTAGCGGGAGGTGGTGGCACAGATACGCAGTATTTT CASSPRQLAGGGGTDTQYF
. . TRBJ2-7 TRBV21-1 TGTGCCAGCAGCAGTAGGGGGATAATCTACGAGCAGTACTTC CASSSRGIIYEQYF
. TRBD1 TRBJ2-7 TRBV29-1 TGCAGCGTTGGGGGACAGGGGAGCCCCAGGCAGTACTTC CSVGGQGSPRQYF
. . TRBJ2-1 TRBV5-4 TGTGCCAGCAGCTTGGATGGCAACAATGAGCAGTTCTTC CASSLDGNNEQFF
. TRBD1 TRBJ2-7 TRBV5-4 TGTGCCAGCAGCCGAGCGACAGGGGGCGGCGAGCAGTACTTC CASSRATGGGEQYF
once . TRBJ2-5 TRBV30 TGTGCCTGGACCTTGGGCAGGGACGGTTTAGAGACCCAGTACTTC CAWTLGRDGLETQYF
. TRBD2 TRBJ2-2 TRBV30 TGTGCCTGGACCGGGACTATGAACACCGGGGAGCTGTTTTTT CAWTGTMNTGELFF
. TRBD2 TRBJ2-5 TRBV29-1 TGCAGCGTTTCCGGGACTAGCGGGCAAGAGACCCAGTACTTC CSVSGTSGQETQYF
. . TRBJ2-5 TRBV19 TGTGCCAGTAGTATAGATTCCGCACGTTACCAAGAGACCCAGTACTTC CASSIDSARYQETQYF
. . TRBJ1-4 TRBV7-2 TGTGCCAGCACCCGGGGCGGTGGTGAAAAACTGTTTTTT CASTRGGGEKLFF
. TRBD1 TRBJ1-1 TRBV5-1 TGCGCCAGCAGCTCTCATTACGGACAGGGAGGGGTGAACACTGAAGCTTTCTTT CASSSHYGQGGVNTEAFF
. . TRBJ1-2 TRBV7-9 TGTGCCAGCAGCCCACAGGGAAGATATGGCTACACCTTC CASSPQGRYGYTF
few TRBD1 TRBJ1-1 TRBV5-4 TGTGCCAGCAGTTCTCAGGGGGCGGGGGACACTGAAGCTTTCTTT CASSSQGAGDTEAFF
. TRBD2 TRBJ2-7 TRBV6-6 TGTGCCAGCAGCGCCCATACTAGCGGGAGTAGGTACGAGCAGTACTTC CASSAHTSGSRYEQYF
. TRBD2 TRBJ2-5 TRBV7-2 TGTGCCAGCAGCTTAATCAACGGGGGAGGGGAGACCCAGTACTTC CASSLINGGGETQYF
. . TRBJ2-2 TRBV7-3 TGTGCCAGCAGCTTAATAAGGGAAACCGGGGAGCTGTTTTTT CASSLIRETGELFF
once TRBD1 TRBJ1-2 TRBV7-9 TGTGCCAGCAGCGGGGACAGGGGAGGAAGGTATGGCTACACCTTC CASSGDRGGRYGYTF
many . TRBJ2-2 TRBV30 TGTGCCTGGAGTCCGTTCCTCCGGGGCACCGGGGAGCTGTTTTTT CAWSPFLRGTGELFF
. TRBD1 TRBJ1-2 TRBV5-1 TGCGCCAGCAGCTTGGGGGACAGGGGGCGAGGAGGCTACACCTTC CASSLGDRGRGGYTF
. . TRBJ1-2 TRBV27 TGTGCCGGCAGTTTATCGTCGGCGGCCTCTAACTATGGCTACACCTTC CAGSLSSAASNYGYTF
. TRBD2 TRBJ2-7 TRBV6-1 TGTGCCAGCAGACATAGCGGGAGGACGTCCTACGAGCAGTACTTC CASRHSGRTSYEQYF
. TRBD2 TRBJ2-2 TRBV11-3 TGTGCCAGCAGCTTATCAAGCGGGAGAAGTAGAGCCGGGGAGCTGTTTTTT CASSLSSGRSRAGELFF
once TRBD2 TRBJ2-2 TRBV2 TGTGCCAGCAAAGTCGCGGGAGGGCCCGACACCGGGGAGCTGTTTTTT CASKVAGGPDTGELFF
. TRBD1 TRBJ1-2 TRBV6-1 TGTGCCAGCAGACGGGACAGGGATGACGGCTACACCTTC CASRRDRDDGYTF
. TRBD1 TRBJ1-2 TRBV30 TGTGCCTGGCAAACAGGGGCCGGCTATGGCTACACCTTC CAWQTGAGYGYTF
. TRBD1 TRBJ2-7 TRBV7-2 TGTGCCAGCAGCGATCGACAGGGCCCACGGGGCGAGCAGTACTTC CASSDRQGPRGEQYF
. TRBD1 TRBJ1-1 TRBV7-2 TGTGCCAGCAGCTTAATTCCAGGGGGGGGCACTGAAGCTTTCTTT CASSLIPGGGTEAFF